This TCR beta chain was sequenced during a study of cytomegalovirus exposure and HLA in healthy donors. Findings and caveats of the study: Sequencing artifact likely explains a cluster of highly shared sequence variants.

In regard to this clone: Its antigen is still unknown.

The PCR used 60 Vbeta and 13 Jbeta primers. Clones were read by immunoSEQ multiplex PCR, and TCRdb kept only the in-frame ones, dropping some. The table records approximately 120,000 clones, about 82% of them present only once. The length of the CDR3 is 12 residues. The clonotype comes from a middle-aged man in good health and CMV-seronegative. What was sequenced was PBMCs. This rearrangement joins TRBV1 to TRBJ1-5; no check of the table's D call, TRBD1, against the DNA was made. TRBV1 is recorded as a pseudogene. DNA of the CDR3: TGCACCAGCAGCCACCCAGGACAGCCCCAGCATTTT. Protein sequence: CTSSHPGQPQHF.